This T cell receptor (beta chain) was sequenced during a study of blood T cells in healthy people across ages. Study-wide findings and caveats: Both naive CD4+ cell counts and diversity were greater in long-lived donors than in aged donors. Older age coincided with a roughly linear decline in TCR beta diversity per million T cells.

Per the germline V gene, CDR1 is SGHVS and CDR2 is FNYEAQ. Trimming pared 5 bases from V and 0 bases from J, leaving 12 bases between. The CDR3 is 15 amino acids. This clonotype was observed many times. What it binds is unknown. Every sample had a minimum of 6 million PBMCs isolated. For the second PCR, which ran for about 7 to 11 cycles, a sample-barcoded 5' primer and a J-beta primer mix were used. TCRdb independently ran MiXCR on the 5' RACE reads; one entry per CDR3 protein. Found here are around 1.7 million distinct CDR3 sequences, approximately 28% of them singletons; the top ten hold roughly 8%.

This sequence originates from a woman aged 25 to 39 in good health. The sequenced sample consisted of blood. The chain carries TRBV7-6 and TRBJ2-3, with D perhaps TRBD1 (6 bases). The CDR3 spells CASSPRGRSTDTQYF. Here the CDR3 DNA reads TGTGCCAGCAGCCCCAGGGGACGGAGCACAGATACGCAGTATTTT.